These 29 T cell receptor beta chains share one sample of origin, sequenced in a study of blood T cell repertoires in COVID-19. TCRdb keeps only in-frame clones here, not all; method: immunoSEQ multiplex PCR. The repertoire holds 87,000 or so clones, with roughly 86% as singletons. Sequencing was carried out using peripheral blood. These receptors all stem from a human donor with acute or convalescent COVID-19. The donor label of this sample is uncertain.

The chain links TRBV10-3 to TRBJ2-7, with a possible D match to TRBD2 (6 bases). V shed 10 bases and J shed 1 base, with 11 bases lying between them. CDR1 is ENHRY, CDR2 SYGVKD, per germline. The length of the CDR3 is 12 residues. Written as DNA, the CDR3 is TGTGCCACCGGGACTCTTTCCTACGAGCAGTACTTC. Its protein is CATGTLSYEQYF.

The CDR3 spells CASSLGQGVRNEQFF. As DNA, the CDR3 is TGTGCCAGCAGCTTAGGGCAGGGTGTACGGAATGAGCAGTTCTTC. The chain has TRBV7-9 and TRBJ2-1, with TRBD1 as a possible D gene (5 bases). The CDR3 extends over 15 amino acids. V was shortened by 1 base and J by 7 bases, with 14 bases between the two germline ends. From germline, CDR1 is SEHNR and CDR2 FQNEAQ (reference sequence).

The gene calls are TRBV14 and TRBJ2-3; 10 nucleotides align to TRBD1. J was trimmed by 2 bases and V by 2 bases; bases with no gene match: 7. The germline V gene has CDR1 SGHDN and CDR2 FVKESK. The CDR3 spans 17 residues. CDR3 sequence (DNA): TGTGCCAGCAGCCAAAGGTCGGACAGGGGGGTCACAGATACGCAGTATTTT. The encoded protein is CASSQRSDRGVTDTQYF.

This chain uses TRBV9 with TRBJ2-1; 7 positions match TRBD1. Germline loops: CDR1 SGDLS, CDR2 YYNGEE. The CDR3 is 16 residues long. J was trimmed by 7 bases and V by 0 bases; bases with no gene match: 10. The CDR3 spells CASSVANRGARNEQFF. The CDR3 coding sequence is TGTGCCAGCAGCGTAGCTAACAGGGGCGCAAGGAATGAGCAGTTCTTC. The variable domain in full, with the rest retrieved from reference TRBV9 and TRBJ2-1, is DSGVTQTPKHLITATGQRVTLRCSPRSGDLSVYWYQQSLDQGLQFLIQYYNGEERAKGNILERFSAQQFPDLHSELNLSSLELGDSALYFCASSVANRGARNEQFFGPGTRLTVL.

This chain connects TRBV5-1 to TRBJ1-4, with TRBD1 identical over 9 bases. The length of the CDR3 is 16 residues. V lost 4 bases to trimming and J lost 8 bases; unmatched junction nucleotides: 12. Germline CDR1 reads SGHRS; CDR2 reads YFSETQ. CDR3 coding DNA: TGCGCCAGCAGCCCGGACAGGGGCTCATCCTTAGAAAAACTGTTTTTT. Amino acids: CASSPDRGSSLEKLFF.

The chain carries TRBV19 and TRBJ1-5; TRBD1 is a possible D gene (5 bases). This CDR3 contains 15 residues. V was shortened by 1 base and J by 0 bases, with 7 bases between the two germline ends. Per germline, CDR1 LNHDA and CDR2 SQIVND (reference sequence). CDR3 loop: CASSIVGDSNQPQHF. The CDR3 DNA follows: TGTGCCAGTAGTATAGTAGGGGATAGCAATCAGCCCCAGCATTTT.

On this clone itself: Other DNA sequences within the sample encode an identical CDR3. The chain employs TRBV5-1 and TRBJ2-7; TRBD2 might be the D (6 bases). V was clipped by 0 bases and J by 11 bases, with 12 bases between them. The CDR3 extends over 12 amino acids. Germline V gives CDR1 SGHRS, CDR2 YFSETQ. This CDR3 reads CASSLAGGGKYF. The CDR3 nucleotides read TGCGCCAGCAGCTTGGCCGGTGGGGGGAAGTACTTC.

The chain employs TRBV16 and TRBJ2-5; TRBD2 matches at 8 bases. CDR1 is KGHSY, CDR2 FQNENV, per germline. Losses at the gene ends were 1 base for V and 5 bases for J; bases not matched to a gene: 6. The CDR3 runs 15 residues. The CDR3 DNA sequence: TGTGCCAGCAGCCAATTCTGGACTAGCACGGAGACCCAGTACTTC. Residues: CASSQFWTSTETQYF.

This clone has just a few counts. This sample also contains other DNA sequences that code for the same CDR3. The chain employs TRBV30 and TRBJ2-7; tentatively, D is TRBD1 (6 bases). The CDR3 totals 13 residues. The V gene's germline CDR1 is GTSNPN and CDR2 SVGIG (reference sequence). V shed 0 bases and J shed 2 bases, with 8 bases lying between them. DNA for the CDR3: TGTGCCTGGAGTGTAGGGGGTGCCTACGAGCAGTACTTC. It codes for CAWSVGGAYEQYF.

The chain combines TRBV30 with TRBJ1-2; D not certain. The V end was cut by 2 bases, the J end by 7 bases, with 11 bases between. The CDR3 is 12 residues long. Looked up from germline, CDR1 is GTSNPN and CDR2 is SVGIG (reference sequence). The CDR3: CAWSREARGYTF. DNA for the CDR3: TGTGCCTGGAGTAGGGAGGCGCGTGGCTACACCTTC.

This sequence joins TRBV6-1 and TRBJ1-2; 8 bases agree with TRBD1. V lost 2 bases, J lost 2 bases, and 10 bases stayed unmatched. In germline, CDR1 is MNHNS, CDR2 SASEGT. The CDR3 length is 17 residues. The CDR3 region is CASSERTGGKGNYGYTF. The CDR3 bases are TGTGCCAGCAGTGAAAGAACAGGGGGAAAGGGGAACTATGGCTACACCTTC.

This clone was seen a few times. V is TRBV11-2 and J is TRBJ2-7; 7 bases agree with TRBD2. The CDR3 sequence is 13 residues long. Per germline, CDR1 SGHAT and CDR2 FQNNGV. Trimming at V came to 1 base and at J to 6 bases, leaving 3 bases not matched to a gene. The CDR3 DNA follows: TGTGCCAGCAGCTTAGTGGGGGGGAGCGAGCAGTACTTC. Protein sequence: CASSLVGGSEQYF.

Of note for this clone: This CDR3 is also generated by other DNA sequences in the sample. CDR3 in DNA: TGTGCCAGCAGTAACGACAGGGAAACTGAAGCTTTCTTT. Translating gives CASSNDRETEAFF. This chain links TRBV6-6 with TRBJ1-1; TRBD1 matches at 7 bases. Per the germline V gene, CDR1 is MNHNY and CDR2 is SVGAGI (reference sequence). There are 13 residues in the CDR3. The junction had 5 bases not matched to a gene; V was cut back by 5 bases and J by 5 bases.

V gene TRBV19 combines with J gene TRBJ2-7; weak D call: TRBD1 (6 bases). The CDR3 is 14 amino acids. Germline V lookup: CDR1 LNHDA, CDR2 SQIVND (reference sequence). Trimming cost V 2 bases and J 3 bases, with 11 bases left between them. The CDR3 nucleotides read TGTGCCAGTAGTATATATGCGGACAGCTACGAGCAGTACTTC. Its translation: CASSIYADSYEQYF.

The chain joins TRBV6-2 or TRBV6-3 to TRBJ2-7, with 8 bases that match TRBD1. CDR3 length: 17 amino acids. The germline gives CDR1 MNHEY, CDR2 SVGEGT. Unmatched junction bases numbered 12, after V lost 2 bases and J lost 3 bases. CDR3 sequence reads: CASSYNPHQGARYEQYF. In nucleotides, the CDR3 is TGTGCCAGCAGTTACAATCCCCACCAGGGGGCGCGCTACGAGCAGTACTTC.

The chain combines TRBV20-1 with TRBJ1-6; 10 positions agree with TRBD1. With 3 bases clipped from V and 8 bases from J, the junction kept 19 bases outside the gene matches. There are 19 residues in the CDR3. From germline, CDR1 is DFQATT and CDR2 SNEGSKA (reference sequence). This CDR3 is CSASEDRGLFDSWDSPLHF. DNA for the CDR3: TGCAGTGCTAGTGAGGACAGGGGGTTGTTCGATTCGTGGGATTCACCCCTCCACTTT.

V is TRBV25-1 and J is TRBJ1-2; a weak D match, TRBD1 (5 bases). This CDR3 has 14 amino acids. V lost 2 bases and J lost 6, with 13 bases in between. Germline V gene lookup returns CDR1 MGHDK and CDR2 SYGVNS. The CDR3 DNA reads as TGTGCCAGCAGTGAACAGGGCGGATTTAATGGCTACACCTTC. Translation gives CASSEQGGFNGYTF.

This clone was found once. This chain links TRBV5-5 with TRBJ1-3; D is undetermined. Per germline, CDR1 SGHKS and CDR2 YYEKEE (reference sequence). Trimming shortened V by 3 bases and J by 4 bases, and 14 bases separated the two germline ends. This CDR3 has 15 residues. Here the CDR3 reads CASSSSVPGGNTIYF. In nucleotides, the CDR3 is TGTGCCAGCAGCTCAAGCGTCCCGGGGGGAAACACCATATATTTT.

The V and J genes are TRBV21-1 and TRBJ1-5; no check of the table's D call, TRBD1, against the DNA was made. TRBV21-1 is designated a pseudogene. The CDR3 extends over 20 amino acids. As DNA, the CDR3 is TGTGCCAGCAGCAAAGAGAGGGGGGCCGGTCCAGGGGGCGTTGCGCAGCCCCAGCATTTT. Translated: CASSKERGAGPGGVAQPQHF.

V usage is TRBV11-2 and J usage is TRBJ2-7; D is unresolved. V dropped 0 bases and J dropped 3 bases, with 12 bases sitting between them. There are 15 residues in the CDR3. Germline CDR1 SGHAT, CDR2 FQNNGV. The CDR3 loop reads CASSLEPQDRYEQYF. CDR3 DNA sequence: TGTGCCAGCAGCTTAGAACCCCAGGATCGCTACGAGCAGTACTTC.

The chain is built from TRBV4-1 and TRBJ2-7; D might be TRBD1 (6 bases). The length of the CDR3 is 15 residues. Germline V CDR1 and CDR2: MGHRA, YSYEKL. V was clipped by 0 bases and J by 3 bases, with 12 bases between them. The CDR3 loop reads CASSQEWTEGYEQYF. CDR3 nucleotide sequence: TGCGCCAGCAGCCAAGAGTGGACAGAGGGCTACGAGCAGTACTTC.

The chain has TRBV10-3 and TRBJ1-3; possible D gene TRBD1, 6 bases. Germline values: CDR1 ENHRY, CDR2 SYGVKD. The CDR3 runs to 15 residues. V gave up 6 bases and J gave up 0 bases, with 12 bases separating them. The CDR3 spells CAISFGQSSGNTIYF. The CDR3 region has the DNA TGTGCCATCAGCTTTGGACAGAGCTCTGGAAACACCATATATTTT.

The rearrangement joins TRBV6-5 to TRBJ2-2; 7 bases align to TRBD2. The ends lost 6 bases at V and 2 bases at J; junction bases unmatched: 6. From germline, CDR1 is MNHEY and CDR2 SVGAGI. The CDR3 extends over 15 amino acids. In DNA form, the CDR3 reads TGTGCCAGCAGGCGGGGGATGAGTAACACCGGGGAGCTGTTTTTT. Amino acid sequence: CASRRGMSNTGELFF.

This sequence joins TRBV5-1 and TRBJ2-3; 8 nucleotides align to TRBD1. Trimming at V came to 0 bases and at J to 2 bases, leaving 2 bases not matched to a gene. The germline CDR1 and CDR2 sequences are SGHRS and YFSETQ. The CDR3 loop spans 15 amino acids. The CDR3 sequence: CASSLATGATDTQYF. In DNA, the CDR3 is TGCGCCAGCAGCTTGGCGACAGGGGCCACAGATACGCAGTATTTT. Supplemented by reference TRBV5-1 and TRBJ2-3, the full variable domain reads KAGVTQTPRYLIKTRGQQVTLSCSPISGHRSVSWYQQTPGQGLQFLFEYFSETQRNKGNFPGRFSGRQFSNSRSEMNVSTLELGDSALYLCASSLATGATDTQYFGPGTRLTVL.

V and J are TRBV6-5 and TRBJ1-4, with no clear D. CDR1 is MNHEY and CDR2 is SVGAGI in the germline V gene. This CDR3 has 13 residues. Deletions cut 2 bases from V and 7 bases from J, with 8 bases between. This chain's CDR3 is CASSYTPGEKLFF. The CDR3 DNA reads as TGTGCCAGCAGTTACACCCCCGGTGAAAAACTGTTTTTT.

CDR3 loop: CASSRPGQGDNEQFF. The CDR3 DNA reads as TGTGCCAGCTCACGCCCGGGACAGGGAGACAATGAGCAGTTCTTC. The J gene is TRBJ2-1, the V gene TRBV18, with 9 positions matching TRBD1. Germline V CDR1 and CDR2: KGHSH, LQKENI. Losses at the gene ends were 4 bases for V and 5 bases for J; bases not matched to a gene: 6. CDR3 size: 15 residues.

This clone was recorded once. The chain joins TRBV4-1 to TRBJ1-3, with no clear D. In germline, CDR1 is MGHRA, CDR2 YSYEKL. V lost 0 bases and J 0 bases, leaving 9 bases between the germline ends. The CDR3 covers 16 residues. The CDR3 DNA reads as TGCGCCAGCAGCCAAGATCCAACTGGCTCTGGAAACACCATATATTTT. Amino acid sequence: CASSQDPTGSGNTIYF.

The rearrangement uses TRBV7-2 and TRBJ2-3, with D uncertain. Trimming took off 5 bases at V and 8 bases at J, with 17 bases between the two ends. CDR1 and CDR2 from the germline V gene are SGHTA and FQGNSA. The CDR3 contains 14 residues. In DNA form, the CDR3 reads TGTGCCAGCAGCCCTGCCGGGTTGCAAGGTACGCAGTATTTT. This encodes CASSPAGLQGTQYF.

The chain employs TRBV4-1 and TRBJ2-2, with D hard to call. This CDR3 contains 13 residues. The germline CDR1 and CDR2 sequences are MGHRA and YSYEKL. Deletions cut 4 bases from V and 8 bases from J, with 11 bases between. The CDR3 region has the DNA TGCGCCAGCAGCCGAGTAATGCCGGGGGAGCTGTTTTTT. This translates into CASSRVMPGELFF.